These 10 T cell receptor beta chains share one sample of origin, sequenced in a study of early T cells in non-severe SARS-CoV-2 infection. MiXCR was run by TCRdb on the 5' RACE reads, yielding one entry per CDR3 protein. Counted here are 60,000 or so distinct CDR3 sequences, approximately 12% occurring once; the ten biggest clones make up approximately 4.4%. The sequenced sample consisted of whole blood. Source of these receptors: an adult who was a healthcare worker with PCR-confirmed SARS-CoV-2 infection or an uninfected control (not recorded which).

This clonotype was seen at least ten times. The V and J genes are TRBV5-6 and TRBJ1-1; unclear D gene. V lost 2 bases and J 6 bases, leaving 11 bases between the germline ends. The CDR3 sequence is 13 residues long. CDR1 and CDR2 (germline): SGHDT, YYEEEE. The CDR3 loop is CASSFSGGSEAFF. The CDR3 DNA reads TGTGCCAGCAGCTTTTCTGGAGGGTCTGAAGCTTTCTTT.

This clonotype occurred many times. The chain carries TRBV20-1 and TRBJ2-7, with 7 bases matching TRBD1. Trimming took 6 bases from V and 0 from J; bases not matched to a gene: 5. The CDR3 loop spans 13 amino acids. Looked up from germline, CDR1 is DFQATT and CDR2 is SNEGSKA (reference sequence). The CDR3 here is CSAQDRDSYEQYF. CDR3 nucleotide sequence: TGCAGTGCCCAAGACAGGGACTCCTACGAGCAGTACTTC.

This clonotype appeared once. V and J are TRBV28 and TRBJ2-2; 8 positions match TRBD2. Germline-derived CDR1 and CDR2 are MDHEN and SYDVKM. The length of the CDR3 is 15 residues. J lost 5 bases, V lost 8 bases, and 10 bases had no gene match. The CDR3 here is CASRQSGSGTGELFF. For the CDR3, the DNA is TGTGCCAGCCGCCAAAGCGGGAGTGGGACCGGGGAGCTGTTTTTT.

The sample holds a few counts of this clonotype. The J gene is TRBJ2-7, the V gene TRBV9, with 10 bases that match TRBD2. With V trimmed by 4 bases and J by 0 bases, 13 bases remained unmatched. Germline CDR1 and CDR2: SGDLS and YYNGEE. The CDR3 contains 18 residues. CDR3 bases: TGTGCCAGCAGCCCCCCGTCAGGACTAGCGGACGTCTCCTACGAGCAGTACTTC. Residues: CASSPPSGLADVSYEQYF.

Ten or more counts support this clonotype. The chain links TRBV10-3 to TRBJ1-6, with no clear D. This CDR3 spans 14 amino acids. Germline CDR1 and CDR2: ENHRY and SYGVKD. V gave up 3 bases and J gave up 3 bases, with 6 bases separating them. The CDR3 spells CAISEQNYNSPLHF. The DNA for the CDR3 is TGTGCCATCAGTGAACAGAACTATAATTCACCCCTCCACTTT.

This clonotype was seen a few times. At one of its ends the junction is not consistent with the germline gene, which may arise from a read error. This chain connects TRBV6-5 to TRBJ2-1; D is perhaps TRBD2 (6 bases). The CDR3 consists of 14 residues. Per germline, CDR1 MNHEY and CDR2 SVGAGI. The CDR3 coding sequence is TGTGCCAGCAGTTACTCGATGAGTACGGGAGACTGTATCTTC. Translated: CASSYSMSTGDCIF.

This clonotype has at least ten counts. The V call is TRBV2, the J call TRBJ2-7; 7 positions match TRBD2. Losses at the gene ends were 6 bases for V and 2 bases for J; bases not matched to a gene: 7. CDR1 and CDR2 (germline): SNHLY, FYNNEI. This CDR3 has 14 amino acids. The CDR3 nucleotides read TGTGCCAGCAGGGTTAGCGGGTCAGCCTACGAGCAGTACTTC. Its translation is CASRVSGSAYEQYF.

This clonotype was recorded many times. This chain uses TRBV7-2 with TRBJ1-5; D remains unclear. The V end was cut by 3 bases, the J end by 3 bases, with 6 bases between. The CDR3 extends over 13 amino acids. Germline CDR1 reads SGHTA; CDR2 reads FQGNSA. This CDR3 is CASSFDLNQPQHF. DNA for the CDR3: TGTGCCAGCAGCTTCGACCTCAATCAGCCCCAGCATTTT.

V gene TRBV3-1 combines with J gene TRBJ2-3; TRBD2 aligns across 8 bases. CDR1 and CDR2 from the germline V gene are LGHDT and YNNKEL (reference sequence). This CDR3 has 19 amino acids. Unmatched junction bases numbered 15, after V lost 0 bases and J lost 4 bases. CDR3 DNA sequence: TGTGCCAGCAGCCAAGACTATACCAGCGGGAGTGGACTAGCAGATACGCAGTATTTT. Its translation: CASSQDYTSGSGLADTQYF.

There are many counts of this clonotype. This chain links TRBV19 with TRBJ1-2; 8 positions match TRBD1. The CDR3 has 14 amino acids. V trimming: 6 bases; J trimming: 3 bases; junction bases outside the gene matches: 6. Germline V CDR1 and CDR2: LNHDA, SQIVND (reference sequence). In DNA, the CDR3 is TGTGCCAGTAGACCGGGACAGGCGTACTATGGCTACACCTTC. Translated: CASRPGQAYYGYTF.